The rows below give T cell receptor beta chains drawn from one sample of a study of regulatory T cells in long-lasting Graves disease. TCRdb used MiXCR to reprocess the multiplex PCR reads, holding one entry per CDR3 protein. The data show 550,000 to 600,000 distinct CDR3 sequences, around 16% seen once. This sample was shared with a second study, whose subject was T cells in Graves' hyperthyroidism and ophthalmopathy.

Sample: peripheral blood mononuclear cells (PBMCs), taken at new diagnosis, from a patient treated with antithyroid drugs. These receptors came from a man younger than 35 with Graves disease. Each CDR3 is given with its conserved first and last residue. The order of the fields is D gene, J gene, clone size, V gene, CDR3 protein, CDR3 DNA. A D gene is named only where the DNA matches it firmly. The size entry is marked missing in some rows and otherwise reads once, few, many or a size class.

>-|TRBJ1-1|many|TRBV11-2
CASSPLAESEAFF
TGTGCCAGCAGCCCCTTGGCAGAGAGTGAAGCTTTCTTT
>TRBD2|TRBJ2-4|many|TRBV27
CASSSIFRSGSKNIQYF
TGTGCCAGCAGTTCTATCTTCCGTAGCGGGAGTAAAAACATTCAGTACTTC
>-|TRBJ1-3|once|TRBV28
CASSLRTASGNTIYF
TGTGCCAGCAGCCTCCGGACAGCCTCTGGAAACACCATATATTTT
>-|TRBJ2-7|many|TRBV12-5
CASGLHDGHYEQYF
TGTGCTAGTGGTTTACATGACGGACACTACGAGCAGTACTTC
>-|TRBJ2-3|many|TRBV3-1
CASSQDPGTDTQYF
TGTGCCAGCAGCCAAGACCCAGGCACAGATACGCAGTATTTT
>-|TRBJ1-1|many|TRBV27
CASSLNGNTEAFF
TGTGCCAGCAGTTTGAACGGCAACACTGAAGCTTTCTTT
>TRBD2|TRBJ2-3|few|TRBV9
CASSPDPAGDTQYF
TGTGCCAGCAGCCCAGATCCAGCGGGGGATACGCAGTATTTT
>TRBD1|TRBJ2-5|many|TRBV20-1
CSAGDRAETQYF
TGCAGTGCTGGCGACAGGGCAGAGACCCAGTACTTC
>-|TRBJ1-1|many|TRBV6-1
CASSEFANTEAFF
TGTGCCAGCAGTGAATTCGCGAACACTGAAGCTTTCTTT
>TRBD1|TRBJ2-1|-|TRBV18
CASSPEAGTGFNNEQFF
TGTGCCAGCTCACCAGAAGCCGGGACAGGATTCAACAATGAGCAGTTCTTC
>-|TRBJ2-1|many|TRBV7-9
CASSTYGKSSYNEQFF
TGTGCCAGCAGCACCTATGGAAAAAGCTCCTACAATGAGCAGTTCTTC
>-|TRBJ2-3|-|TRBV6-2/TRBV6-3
CASLAGGRDTQYF
TGTGCCAGCCTGGCAGGGGGGAGAGATACGCAGTATTTT
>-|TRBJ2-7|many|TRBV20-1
CSARDRVASYEQYF
TGCAGTGCTAGAGATCGAGTAGCTTCCTACGAGCAGTACTTC
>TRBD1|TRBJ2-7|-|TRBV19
CASSGNRGLKSGSYEQYF
TGTGCCAGTAGTGGAAACAGGGGGCTTAAGTCTGGTTCCTACGAGCAGTACTTC
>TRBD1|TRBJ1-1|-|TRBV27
CASRGQGASEAFF
TGTGCCAGCAGGGGCCAGGGGGCGTCTGAAGCTTTCTTT
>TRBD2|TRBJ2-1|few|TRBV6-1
CATSTRGTSGSYNEQFF
TGTGCCACCTCGACGAGGGGGACTAGCGGGAGTTACAATGAGCAGTTCTTC
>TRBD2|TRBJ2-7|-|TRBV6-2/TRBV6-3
CASLLGLAYEQYF
TGTGCCAGCTTGTTGGGACTAGCGTACGAGCAGTACTTC
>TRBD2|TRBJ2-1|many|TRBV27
CASSLAGGWLNEQFF
TGTGCCAGCAGTTTAGCGGGAGGGTGGTTAAATGAGCAGTTCTTC
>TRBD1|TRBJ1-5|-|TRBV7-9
CASSLGTGVQPQHF
TGTGCCAGCAGCCTCGGGACAGGGGTTCAGCCCCAGCATTTT
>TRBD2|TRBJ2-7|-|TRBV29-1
CSVEGLAGGITHEQYF
TGCAGCGTTGAGGGACTAGCGGGAGGAATTACCCACGAGCAGTACTTC
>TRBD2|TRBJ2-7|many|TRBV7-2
CASSLTSGRTYEQYF
TGTGCCAGCAGCTTGACTAGCGGGAGAACCTACGAGCAGTACTTC
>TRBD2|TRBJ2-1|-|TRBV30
CAWVGLAGWNEQFF
TGTGCCTGGGTCGGACTAGCAGGGTGGAATGAGCAGTTCTTC
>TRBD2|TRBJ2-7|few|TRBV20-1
CSARPGLEIYEQYF
TGCAGTGCTAGACCGGGACTAGAAATTTACGAGCAGTACTTC
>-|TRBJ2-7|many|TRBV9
CASSPQNGNGYEQYF
TGTGCCAGCAGCCCTCAGAACGGGAACGGTTACGAGCAGTACTTC
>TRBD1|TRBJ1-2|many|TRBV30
CAWSVQGTGGYTF
TGTGCCTGGAGTGTACAAGGGACAGGGGGCTACACCTTC
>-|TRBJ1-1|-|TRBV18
CASSPTTTANTEAFF
TGTGCCAGCTCACCGACGACAACCGCGAACACTGAAGCTTTCTTT
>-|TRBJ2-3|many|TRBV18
CASSPGSRSDTQYF
TGTGCCAGCTCACCCGGGTCCCGCTCAGATACGCAGTATTTT
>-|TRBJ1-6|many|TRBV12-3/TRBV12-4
CASSLSGTLDNSPLHF
TGTGCCAGCAGCCTAAGCGGGACACTCGATAATTCACCCCTCCACTTT
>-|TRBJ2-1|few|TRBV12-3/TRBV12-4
CASSLGNAYNEQFF
TGTGCCAGCAGTTTAGGGAACGCCTACAATGAGCAGTTCTTC
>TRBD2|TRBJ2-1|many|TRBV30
CAWSGIAGAAYNEQFF
TGTGCCTGGAGTGGGATCGCGGGAGCCGCCTACAATGAGCAGTTCTTC
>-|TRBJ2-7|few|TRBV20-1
CSASGVAAYYEQYF
TGCAGTGCTAGCGGGGTAGCGGCATACTACGAGCAGTACTTC
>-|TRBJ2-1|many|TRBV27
CASSPAGQQFF
TGTGCCAGCAGTCCGGCCGGCCAGCAGTTCTTC